This TCR beta chain was documented in a study of preoperative IRX-2 immunotherapy in early breast cancer. V was trimmed by 4 bases and J by 0 bases, leaving 15 bases between them. Germline assignment: CDR1 SQVTM and CDR2 ANQGSEA. The CDR3 consists of 15 residues. Here immunoSEQ multiplex PCR was the method, and the copy in TCRdb shows in-frame clones only, minus some. The sample yields about 32,000 clones, around 83% seen once. Treatment: preoperative locoregional IRX-2 cytokine immunotherapy. Samples came from a phase Ib trial of preoperative locoregional IRX-2 cytokine immunotherapy. Sequences were derived from lymph node tissue, sampled from a patient treated with IRX-2 immunotherapy. The TCR was taken from a human donor with breast cancer. The V and J genes are TRBV29-1 and TRBJ1-1, with D perhaps TRBD1 (6 bases). In nucleotides, the CDR3 is TGCAGCGTTGCCCTGGTGGGGGGCTTGAACACTGAAGCTTTCTTT. Encoded protein: CSVALVGGLNTEAFF.